The rows below give T cell receptor beta chains drawn from one sample of a study of early T cells in non-severe SARS-CoV-2 infection. MiXCR was run by TCRdb on the 5' RACE reads, yielding one entry per CDR3 protein. The sample contains some 61,000 distinct CDR3 sequences, over 7% of which appear only once. Material for sequencing was whole blood. These receptors were collected from an adult who was a healthcare worker with PCR-confirmed SARS-CoV-2 infection or an uninfected control (not recorded which). Each CDR3 is given with its conserved first and last residue. The D gene is left open where the match is weak. Some rows have no size entry. The others give once, few or many, or a class for an expanded clone.

j_gene: TRBJ2-7; abundance: few; d_gene: .; v_gene: TRBV20-1; CDR3nt: TGCAGTGCACTGTGGTCAGGTTTGGGGGAGCAGTACTTC; CDR3aa: CSALWSGLGEQYF
j_gene: TRBJ2-3; abundance: few; d_gene: .; v_gene: TRBV5-1; CDR3nt: TGCGCCAGCAGTTCTCTAGCGAAGGTCACAGATACGCAGTATTTT; CDR3aa: CASSSLAKVTDTQYF
j_gene: TRBJ2-5; abundance: few; d_gene: .; v_gene: TRBV12-3/TRBV12-4; CDR3nt: TGTGCCAGCACATCTAGGGCCTCCCAAGAGACCCAGTACTTC; CDR3aa: CASTSRASQETQYF
j_gene: TRBJ2-5; abundance: few; d_gene: .; v_gene: TRBV6-2/TRBV6-3; CDR3nt: TGTGCCACCGGACCCCATATCCGGGCCCAGTACTTC; CDR3aa: CATGPHIRAQYF
j_gene: TRBJ1-6; abundance: few; d_gene: .; v_gene: TRBV4-2; CDR3nt: TGTGCCAGCAGCCAACTGTGGTCCTATAATTCACCCCTCCACTTT; CDR3aa: CASSQLWSYNSPLHF
j_gene: TRBJ2-7; abundance: few; d_gene: .; v_gene: TRBV9; CDR3nt: TGTGCCAGCAGCGGAGCTTCTTCAGCTTGGGAGCAGTACTTC; CDR3aa: CASSGASSAWEQYF
j_gene: TRBJ2-5; abundance: .; d_gene: TRBD2; v_gene: TRBV4-1; CDR3nt: TGCGCCAGCAGCCCCGTCTCTAGCGGGGAATTTGGAGAGACCCAGTACTTC; CDR3aa: CASSPVSSGEFGETQYF
j_gene: TRBJ2-3; abundance: .; d_gene: TRBD2; v_gene: TRBV7-9; CDR3nt: TGTGCCAGCAGCTCAAGGACTAGCGGGGTCCCAGATACGCAGTATTTT; CDR3aa: CASSSRTSGVPDTQYF
j_gene: TRBJ2-6; abundance: many; d_gene: .; v_gene: TRBV3-1; CDR3nt: TGTGCCAGCAGCCTCAAGGGGGCCAACGTCCTGACTTTC; CDR3aa: CASSLKGANVLTF
j_gene: TRBJ1-1; abundance: .; d_gene: .; v_gene: TRBV10-2; CDR3nt: TGCGCCAGCAGTGAGTCGGGAGTCCCTGAAGCTTTCTTT; CDR3aa: CASSESGVPEAFF
j_gene: TRBJ1-2; abundance: .; d_gene: .; v_gene: TRBV11-2; CDR3nt: TGTGCCAGCAGCCGGTCCTCTTATGGCTACACCTTC; CDR3aa: CASSRSSYGYTF
j_gene: TRBJ2-6; abundance: .; d_gene: .; v_gene: TRBV27; CDR3nt: TGTGCCAGCAGAAGTTTCTCTGGGGCCAACGTCCTGACTTTC; CDR3aa: CASRSFSGANVLTF
j_gene: TRBJ2-5; abundance: many; d_gene: .; v_gene: TRBV10-3; CDR3nt: TGTGCCTCCCGCGGTGGGGCGTACGGGGAGACCCAGTACTTC; CDR3aa: CASRGGAYGETQYF